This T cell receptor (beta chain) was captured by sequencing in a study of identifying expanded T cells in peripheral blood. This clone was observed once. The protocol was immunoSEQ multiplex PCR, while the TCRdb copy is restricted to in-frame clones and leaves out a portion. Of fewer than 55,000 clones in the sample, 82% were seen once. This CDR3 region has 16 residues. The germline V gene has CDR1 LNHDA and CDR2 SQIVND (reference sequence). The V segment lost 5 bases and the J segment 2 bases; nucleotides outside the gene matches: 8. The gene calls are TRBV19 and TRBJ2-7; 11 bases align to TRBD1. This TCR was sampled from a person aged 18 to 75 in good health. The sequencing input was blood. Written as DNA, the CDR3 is TGTGCCAGTAGTCCCCGGGGACAGGGGGGGGCCTACGAGCAGTACTTC. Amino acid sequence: CASSPRGQGGAYEQYF.